The 26 T cell receptor beta chains given below trace back to one sample, sequenced in a study of response to subunit inactivated influenza vaccine. One entry per CDR3 protein results from TCRdb running MiXCR on the RT-PCR reads. The profile shows approximately 530,000 distinct CDR3 sequences, approximately 13% of them singletons. Sample: PBMCs from blood, taken about 40 days after vaccination. All receptors come from a man in his fifties or sixties who received an inactivated influenza vaccine.

There are a few counts of this clonotype. This CDR3 reads CASRLGAMNTGELFF. In DNA, the CDR3 is TGTGCCAGCAGGCTGGGGGCAATGAACACCGGGGAGCTGTTTTTT. This rearrangement joins TRBV11-2 to TRBJ2-2, with D tentatively TRBD1 (6 bases). From germline, CDR1 is SGHAT and CDR2 FQNNGV. The V gene lost 6 bases and the J gene lost 1 base, with 12 bases spanning the gap. CDR3 length: 15 amino acids.

The table lists this clonotype with a few counts. This rearrangement joins TRBV11-2 to TRBJ2-3; D possibly matches TRBD1 or TRBD2 (5 bases each). The V end was cut by 5 bases, the J end by 2 bases, with 17 bases between. The germline CDR1 and CDR2 sequences are SGHAT and FQNNGV. There are 16 residues in the CDR3. The CDR3 region is CASSAQPGGYTDTQYF. CDR3 DNA sequence: TGTGCCAGCAGCGCACAACCTGGGGGATACACAGATACGCAGTATTTT.

The rearrangement uses TRBV11-1 and TRBJ2-1; TRBD1 matches at 10 bases. The CDR3 extends over 15 amino acids. Germline V gene sequence: CDR1 SGHAT, CDR2 FQDESV (reference sequence). The V gene end was trimmed by 5 bases and the J gene end by 4 bases; junction bases not matched to a gene: 5. The CDR3 sequence: CASSRDRGRYNEQFF. The CDR3 DNA is TGTGCCAGCAGCAGAGACAGGGGGCGTTACAATGAGCAGTTCTTC.

This chain links TRBV7-2 with TRBJ2-7; 9 bases match TRBD2. After removal of 0 bases from V and 2 bases from J, the junction contained 8 bases not matched to a gene. Germline CDR1 SGHTA, CDR2 FQGNSA. CDR3 length: 17 residues. In DNA form, the CDR3 reads TGTGCCAGCAGCTTAGCCGTACGGAGCGGGAGGCCCTACGAGCAGTACTTC. Its translation is CASSLAVRSGRPYEQYF. The full variable domain, rest sourced from reference TRBV7-2 and TRBJ2-7, is GAGVSQSPSNKVTEKGKDVELRCDPISGHTALYWYRQSLGQGLEFLIYFQGNSAPDKSGLPSDRFSAERTGGSVSTLTIQRTQQEDSAVYLCASSLAVRSGRPYEQYFGPGTRLTVT.

This clonotype was observed many times. The gene calls are TRBV7-2 and TRBJ2-3; D call uncertain. This CDR3 spans 15 amino acids. Germline V lookup: CDR1 SGHTA, CDR2 FQGNSA. Trimming pared 0 bases from V and 0 bases from J, leaving 7 bases between. The CDR3 DNA is TGTGCCAGCAGCTTAGCGTACCAGAGCACAGATACGCAGTATTTT. Translated: CASSLAYQSTDTQYF.

This chain connects TRBV9 to TRBJ2-2; a weak D match, TRBD1 (5 bases). The ends were cut back, 2 bases at V and 0 bases at J, with 8 bases in the middle. The CDR3 runs 15 residues. From germline, CDR1 is SGDLS and CDR2 YYNGEE. CDR3 coding DNA: TGTGCCAGCAGCGTCGCAGGGTCGAACACCGGGGAGCTGTTTTTT. This codes for CASSVAGSNTGELFF. Full variable domain (outside the CDR3, taken from reference TRBV9 and TRBJ2-2): DSGVTQTPKHLITATGQRVTLRCSPRSGDLSVYWYQQSLDQGLQFLIQYYNGEERAKGNILERFSAQQFPDLHSELNLSSLELGDSALYFCASSVAGSNTGELFFGEGSRLTVL.

This clonotype was seen only a few times. This chain links TRBV4-2 with TRBJ1-5, with TRBD1 matching 8 bases. CDR1 is LGHNA and CDR2 is YNFKEQ in the germline V gene. The CDR3 has 14 amino acids. V was clipped by 4 bases and J by 5 bases; unmatched bases: 4. The CDR3 DNA is TGTGCCAGCAGCCTCGCAGGGGGCGATCAGCCCCAGCATTTT. It codes for CASSLAGGDQPQHF.

This clonotype showed up many times. V usage is TRBV6-5 and J usage is TRBJ2-7; D might be TRBD2 (5 bases). Germline assignment: CDR1 MNHEY and CDR2 SVGAGI. With 2 bases removed from V and 0 bases from J, the gap between germline ends came to 14 bases. The CDR3 totals 16 residues. In DNA, the CDR3 is TGTGCCAGCAGTTACCTCCTACGTAGCGACTCCTACGAGCAGTACTTC. Its translation: CASSYLLRSDSYEQYF.

The CDR3 DNA reads as TGTGCCAGCAGCTGGACTAGCGACGGTGAGCAGTTCTTC. It specifies CASSWTSDGEQFF. V usage is TRBV5-5 and J usage is TRBJ2-1, with 9 bases identical to TRBD2. Trimming removed 3 bases from V and 9 bases from J; junction bases left unmatched: 4. CDR1 is SGHKS and CDR2 is YYEKEE in the germline V gene (reference sequence). The CDR3 contains 13 residues.

This clonotype was detected ten times or more. J is TRBJ2-1 and V is TRBV5-6; TRBD2 agrees at 12 bases. The germline gives CDR1 SGHDT, CDR2 YYEEEE. V shed 0 bases, J shed 7 bases, and the junction held 5 bases outside the gene matches. There are 16 residues in the CDR3. Here the CDR3 reads CASSLVTSGGRNEQFF. The CDR3 DNA sequence: TGTGCCAGCAGCTTGGTAACTAGCGGGGGGAGGAATGAGCAGTTCTTC.

This clonotype was observed many times. The genes are TRBV7-2 and TRBJ2-3; D unclear. The CDR3 is 14 residues long. Germline loops: CDR1 SGHTA, CDR2 FQGNSA. V shed 5 bases and J shed 1 base, with 10 bases lying between them. The CDR3 protein is CASSLLGGTDTQYF. The CDR3 DNA sequence: TGTGCCAGCAGCCTTCTTGGAGGCACAGATACGCAGTATTTT.

This clonotype was counted only a few times. One base away lies a much larger clone, so this may be a sequencing read error. The CDR3 is CASSGHTDTQYF. The CDR3 nucleotides are TGTGCCAGCAGCGGACACACAGATACGCAGTATTTT. The V and J genes are TRBV9 and TRBJ2-3; D is unclear. CDR1 and CDR2 (germline): SGDLS, YYNGEE. V lost 3 bases to trimming and J lost 2 bases, with 4 bases between them. This CDR3 is built from 12 residues.

The chain is built from TRBV3-1 and TRBJ2-2, with TRBD2 identical over 8 bases. The CDR3 extends over 17 amino acids. Per germline, CDR1 LGHDT and CDR2 YNNKEL (reference sequence). The junction had 7 bases not matched to a gene; V was cut back by 4 bases and J by 0 bases. CDR3 protein: CASSPRTSLTNTGELFF. CDR3 nucleotide sequence: TGTGCCAGCAGCCCTCGGACTAGCTTGACGAACACCGGGGAGCTGTTTTTT.

The table lists this clonotype with many counts. V gene TRBV12-3 or TRBV12-4 combines with J gene TRBJ1-1; a weak D match, TRBD1 (5 bases). Trimming cost V 5 bases and J 8 bases, with 15 bases left between them. The CDR3 extends over 13 amino acids. The CDR3 here is CASSHRGRGEAFF. The CDR3 bases are TGTGCCAGCAGTCACCGGGGCCGGGGGGAAGCTTTCTTT.

This clonotype was picked up a small number of times. V gene TRBV7-9 combines with J gene TRBJ2-1; D is unclear. The CDR3 loop spans 15 amino acids. CDR1 and CDR2 (germline): SEHNR, FQNEAQ (reference sequence). V lost 0 bases and J 5 bases, leaving 11 bases between the germline ends. CDR3: CASSLARGPDNEQFF. CDR3 nucleotides: TGTGCCAGCAGCTTAGCGCGTGGCCCAGACAATGAGCAGTTCTTC.

This clonotype was seen a few times. The rearrangement uses TRBV5-6 and TRBJ2-3; 7 bases map to TRBD2. V gave up 4 bases and J gave up 1 base; unmatched junction bases: 6. The CDR3 has 15 residues. Germline assignment: CDR1 SGHDT and CDR2 YYEEEE. This CDR3 reads CASSASGIRTDTQYF. CDR3 nucleotide sequence: TGTGCCAGCAGCGCTAGCGGTATTCGCACAGATACGCAGTATTTT.

This clonotype has a handful of counts. The chain combines TRBV29-1 with TRBJ2-3, with D perhaps TRBD1 (6 bases). V lost 1 base and J lost 1, with 9 bases in between. This CDR3 is 14 amino acids long. Germline CDR1 is SQVTM and CDR2 is ANQGSEA. The CDR3 region has the DNA TGCAGCGTTGAAGGGCCAGGGGGCACAGATACGCAGTATTTT. Residues: CSVEGPGGTDTQYF.

V and J are TRBV18 and TRBJ2-1; 11 bases line up with TRBD2. Germline V gene data show CDR1 as KGHSH and CDR2 as LQKENI. V trimming: 3 bases; J trimming: 7 bases; junction bases outside the gene matches: 11. The length of the CDR3 is 17 residues. CDR3 DNA sequence: TGTGCCAGCTCACCCTCCCAACTAGCGGGAGTGGGGAATGAGCAGTTCTTC. Translation: CASSPSQLAGVGNEQFF.

This clonotype was seen a handful of times. This chain uses TRBV5-1 with TRBJ2-3; no definite D call. Germline CDR1 is SGHRS and CDR2 is YFSETQ. The CDR3 loop spans 13 amino acids. V lost 5 bases and J 5 bases, leaving 12 bases between the germline ends. The CDR3 bases are TGCGCCAGCAGTTCCTCGCTTAAAGATACGCAGTATTTT. This sequence encodes CASSSSLKDTQYF. Combining the CDR3 with reference TRBV5-1 and TRBJ2-3 gives the whole variable domain KAGVTQTPRYLIKTRGQQVTLSCSPISGHRSVSWYQQTPGQGLQFLFEYFSETQRNKGNFPGRFSGRQFSNSRSEMNVSTLELGDSALYLCASSSSLKDTQYFGPGTRLTVL.

The chain is built from TRBV20-1 and TRBJ1-2, with D possibly TRBD1 on 5 matching bases. The CDR3 covers 16 residues. Germline assignment: CDR1 DFQATT and CDR2 SNEGSKA (reference sequence). V dropped 3 bases and J dropped 3 bases, with 20 bases sitting between them. CDR3 sequence (DNA): TGCAGTGCTAGGGGGAAGGCACGGGGCTTGGACTATGGCTACACCTTC. The encoded protein is CSARGKARGLDYGYTF.

This clonotype was seen only a few times. The chain carries TRBV2 and TRBJ1-2, with D maybe TRBD1 (5 bases). The CDR3 covers 13 residues. V gave up 6 bases and J gave up 4 bases, with 12 bases separating them. The germline gives CDR1 SNHLY, CDR2 FYNNEI. For the CDR3, the DNA is TGTGCCAGCAGGGCGGACACCCTCTATGGCTACACCTTC. It codes for CASRADTLYGYTF.

The chain is built from TRBV11-2 and TRBJ2-5; weak D call: TRBD2 (6 bases). Germline V gives CDR1 SGHAT, CDR2 FQNNGV. Trimming pared 0 bases from V and 2 bases from J, leaving 16 bases between. The CDR3 consists of 17 residues. The CDR3 loop is CASSLDSPGLIQETQYF. DNA for the CDR3: TGTGCCAGCAGCTTAGATTCCCCGGGACTCATACAAGAGACCCAGTACTTC.

This clonotype showed up many times. V is TRBV7-2 and J is TRBJ2-2, with D perhaps matching TRBD1 or TRBD2 (5 bases each). Germline CDR1 reads SGHTA; CDR2 reads FQGNSA. V was shortened by 8 bases and J by 5 bases, with 18 bases between the two germline ends. This CDR3 is built from 15 residues. The CDR3: CASEKGSGGTGELFF. The CDR3 nucleotides read TGTGCCAGCGAAAAGGGCTCTGGGGGTACCGGGGAGCTGTTTTTT.

This clonotype was detected only a few times. The rearrangement joins TRBV18 to TRBJ2-5; the D gene is possibly TRBD1 (5 bases). Trimming stripped 6 bases from V and 1 base from J, with 15 bases between. This CDR3 comprises 15 residues. From germline, CDR1 is KGHSH and CDR2 LQKENI. The CDR3 region has the DNA TGTGCCAGCTCCCGTTGGGTTGACAGCCAAGAGACCCAGTACTTC. Protein: CASSRWVDSQETQYF.

This clonotype was observed at least ten times. This chain uses TRBV10-3 with TRBJ2-1; D gene ambiguous. The ends were cut back, 0 bases at V and 5 bases at J, with 11 bases in the middle. The CDR3 is 15 residues long. Germline loops: CDR1 ENHRY, CDR2 SYGVKD. CDR3 sequence: CAISESIAGDNEQFF. For the CDR3, the DNA is TGTGCCATCAGTGAGTCAATTGCAGGAGACAATGAGCAGTTCTTC.

This clonotype was seen many times. The V and J genes are TRBV20-1 and TRBJ1-2; a weak D match, TRBD1 (6 bases). Trimming took off 3 bases at V and 3 bases at J, with 14 bases between the two ends. Germline V CDR1 and CDR2: DFQATT, SNEGSKA (reference sequence). CDR3 size: 14 residues. This CDR3 reads CSARDSRRDYGYTF. The DNA of the CDR3 is TGCAGTGCTAGGGACAGCCGGCGGGACTATGGCTACACCTTC.